The 25 T cell receptor beta chains presented below share a single source sample, sequenced in a study of T cell responses to AZD1222 COVID-19 vaccine listed by TCRdb under 2021. The time point label corresponds to: about 28 days (+/-7) after the second vaccine dose. The library was generated by the immunoSEQ multiplex PCR assay. The table comes from immuneACCESS by way of TCRdb, which keeps in-frame sequences with V and J called. Part of the clones is missing from these tables; in studies checked, under half for an unresolved V gene and the rest for unknown reasons. The sample table records about 160,000 clones; around 90% of these occur just once. The ten biggest clones cover around 0.98% of the sample. The starting material was peripheral blood, obtained 28 days after the second AZD1222 dose. These receptors were taken from an adult who received the AZD1222 COVID-19 vaccine.

This chain links TRBV5-1 with TRBJ1-1; D remains unclear. The CDR3 runs 13 residues. Trimming pared 1 base from V and 0 bases from J, leaving 4 bases between. Per the germline V gene, CDR1 is SGHRS and CDR2 is YFSETQ. CDR3 loop: CASSLRVNTEAFF. DNA for the CDR3: TGCGCCAGCAGCTTGAGGGTGAACACTGAAGCTTTCTTT.

This clone was detected only once. The rearrangement joins TRBV2 to TRBJ2-6; no firm D call. This CDR3 spans 17 amino acids. The V and J ends lost 6 bases and 4 bases respectively, with 19 bases between them. Germline V gene lookup returns CDR1 SNHLY and CDR2 FYNNEI. Here the CDR3 DNA reads TGTGCCAGCAGGGGCTCCAGTCACGGCGCCGGGGCCAACGTCCTGACTTTC. As protein: CASRGSSHGAGANVLTF.

The V call is TRBV5-1, the J call TRBJ2-7; D might be TRBD1 or TRBD2, each matching 5 bases. V was cut by 2 bases and J by 3 bases, with 21 bases left in between. This CDR3 spans 17 amino acids. Germline V gives CDR1 SGHRS, CDR2 YFSETQ. Written as DNA, the CDR3 is TGCGCCAGCAGCTTAGGCAGGGCGTCGAGGGCGGTCTACGAGCAGTACTTC. Protein: CASSLGRASRAVYEQYF.

The chain recombines TRBV5-1 with TRBJ1-1; D may be TRBD1 (5 bases). Trimming left V 3 bases short and J 1 base short, with 10 bases between. Germline assignment: CDR1 SGHRS and CDR2 YFSETQ. This CDR3 has 14 residues. As DNA, the CDR3 is TGCGCCAGCAGCTGGGGGAGTCAGAACACTGAAGCTTTCTTT. This encodes CASSWGSQNTEAFF.

The chain's CDR3 is CASSRGSRMNTEAFF. The CDR3 DNA is TGTGCCAGCAGCCGTGGTAGCAGAATGAACACTGAAGCTTTCTTT. The J gene is TRBJ1-1, the V gene TRBV5-5; D is undetermined. The CDR3 consists of 15 residues. With 4 bases removed from V and 0 bases from J, the gap between germline ends came to 13 bases. Germline V gene data show CDR1 as SGHKS and CDR2 as YYEKEE (reference sequence).

The chain carries TRBV9 and TRBJ2-3; D possibly uses TRBD1 or TRBD2 (6 bases each). The germline gives CDR1 SGDLS, CDR2 YYNGEE. The CDR3 totals 14 residues. The V end was cut by 0 bases, the J end by 7 bases, with 12 bases between. CDR3 amino acids: CASSVDGGGYTQYF. The CDR3 DNA reads TGTGCCAGCAGCGTAGATGGAGGGGGGTATACGCAGTATTTT. The whole variable domain, filled in from reference TRBV9 and TRBJ2-3, reads DSGVTQTPKHLITATGQRVTLRCSPRSGDLSVYWYQQSLDQGLQFLIQYYNGEERAKGNILERFSAQQFPDLHSELNLSSLELGDSALYFCASSVDGGGYTQYFGPGTRLTVL.

V is TRBV6-6 and J is TRBJ1-4; D is possibly TRBD1 (6 bases). Trimming took off 5 bases at V and 8 bases at J, with 24 bases between the two ends. CDR1 MNHNY and CDR2 SVGAGI come from the germline V gene (reference sequence). The length of the CDR3 is 17 residues. CDR3 nucleotide sequence: TGTGCCAGCAGTCACACGGTCGGGGAGGGGGTAGGAGAAAAACTGTTTTTT. It yields the protein CASSHTVGEGVGEKLFF.

The chain couples TRBV7-2 to TRBJ2-5; no definite D call. Trimming removed 2 bases at V and 5 bases at J, with 9 bases between. Germline CDR1 SGHTA, CDR2 FQGNSA. The CDR3 has 13 amino acids. The CDR3 DNA follows: TGTGCCAGCAGCTTAAAAAGGGATGAGACCCAGTACTTC. As protein: CASSLKRDETQYF.

The CDR3 bases are TGTGCCAGCAGACCGGGACAGGGAAGCAGCTACGAGCAGTACTTC. Translated, it gives CASRPGQGSSYEQYF. This chain links TRBV6-5 with TRBJ2-7, with 9 bases matching TRBD1. The CDR3 totals 15 residues. Germline V gene data show CDR1 as MNHEY and CDR2 as SVGAGI. The J segment lost 3 bases and the V segment lost 6 bases, leaving 9 bases of the junction unmatched.

This chain links TRBV6-5 with TRBJ1-1; D ambiguous. Trimming removed 0 bases at V and 3 bases at J, with 8 bases between. The germline V gene has CDR1 MNHEY and CDR2 SVGAGI. The CDR3 contains 14 residues. CDR3 region: CASSYSGRDTEAFF. The CDR3 bases are TGTGCCAGCAGTTACTCGGGAAGGGACACTGAAGCTTTCTTT.

The chain uses TRBV5-5 and TRBJ2-7; maybe TRBD1 (7 bases). Germline lookup yields CDR1 SGHKS and CDR2 YYEKEE (reference sequence). The CDR3 loop spans 14 amino acids. Trimming removed 8 bases from V and 1 base from J, with 16 bases in between. The CDR3 spells CASHDREASYEQYF. In DNA form, the CDR3 reads TGTGCCAGTCACGACAGGGAGGCATCCTACGAGCAGTACTTC.

The V call is TRBV19, the J call TRBJ1-4; a possible D gene is TRBD1 (6 bases). With 3 bases removed from V and 3 bases from J, the gap between germline ends came to 11 bases. The length of the CDR3 is 15 residues. The germline V gene encodes CDR1 LNHDA and CDR2 SQIVND (reference sequence). The CDR3 is CASSIEGVANEKLFF. The CDR3 DNA sequence: TGTGCCAGTAGTATCGAGGGGGTCGCTAATGAAAAACTGTTTTTT.

The chain uses TRBV9 and TRBJ2-5, with 7 positions matching TRBD1. Germline assignment: CDR1 SGDLS and CDR2 YYNGEE. The CDR3 is made up of 15 amino acids. V was pared by 1 base and J by 5 bases, with 8 bases of the junction left unmatched. The CDR3 DNA is TGTGCCAGCAGCGTATGGGACAGCCTGGGGGAGACCCAGTACTTC. It specifies CASSVWDSLGETQYF.

The chain is built from TRBV30 and TRBJ1-2; the D gene is possibly TRBD1 (5 bases). Germline V gives CDR1 GTSNPN, CDR2 SVGIG (reference sequence). Deletions cut 8 bases from V and 2 bases from J, with 15 bases between. This CDR3 comprises 13 residues. CDR3 sequence reads: CAGYRLPNYGYTF. The CDR3, as DNA: TGTGCCGGATACAGGTTGCCGAACTATGGCTACACCTTC.

This chain connects TRBV7-2 to TRBJ2-2; perhaps TRBD2 as D (5 bases). Trimming cost V 5 bases and J 7 bases, with 11 bases left between them. The CDR3 consists of 13 residues. Germline V gives CDR1 SGHTA, CDR2 FQGNSA. CDR3 sequence reads: CASSQFRGGELFF. CDR3 in DNA: TGTGCCAGCAGCCAATTCCGGGGCGGGGAGCTGTTTTTT.

V usage is TRBV2 and J usage is TRBJ1-6, with D maybe TRBD1 (6 bases). Trimming removed 11 bases from V and 3 bases from J, with 20 bases in between. CDR3 length equals 16 residues. CDR1 is SNHLY and CDR2 is FYNNEI in the germline V gene. CDR3 loop: CASQGFSYVYNSPLHF. The CDR3 coding sequence is TGTGCCTCACAGGGTTTCAGTTATGTCTATAATTCACCCCTCCACTTT.

The CDR3 DNA is TGTGCCAGCAGCTTGGCGAATGAAAAACTGTTTTTT. This codes for CASSLANEKLFF. The V call is TRBV5-6, the J call TRBJ1-4; unclear D gene. The CDR3 has 12 residues. Per germline, CDR1 SGHDT and CDR2 YYEEEE. V lost 0 bases, J lost 5 bases, and 2 bases lay in between. Full variable domain (rest looked up from reference TRBV5-6 and TRBJ1-4): DAGVTQSPTHLIKTRGQQVTLRCSPKSGHDTVSWYQQALGQGPQFIFQYYEEEERQRGNFPDRFSGHQFPNYSSELNVNALLLGDSALYLCASSLANEKLFFGSGTQLSVL.

V usage is TRBV7-2 and J usage is TRBJ1-1; TRBD1 might be the D (5 bases). The ends were cut back, 0 bases at V and 11 bases at J, with 10 bases in the middle. The germline CDR1 and CDR2 sequences are SGHTA and FQGNSA. The CDR3 has 12 amino acids. CDR3 in DNA: TGTGCCAGCAGCTTAGCCAGGGAGACTGCTTTCTTT. Translation: CASSLARETAFF.

This clone appeared a single time. The rearrangement joins TRBV5-1 to TRBJ1-1, with D unresolved. The CDR3 sequence is 15 residues long. V lost 0 bases and J 1 base, leaving 10 bases between the germline ends. Per the germline V gene, CDR1 is SGHRS and CDR2 is YFSETQ. The CDR3 region has the DNA TGCGCCAGCAGCTTGGGGCTAGGTAAGAACACTGAAGCTTTCTTT. Protein product: CASSLGLGKNTEAFF. Filled out from reference TRBV5-1 and TRBJ1-1, the complete variable domain reads KAGVTQTPRYLIKTRGQQVTLSCSPISGHRSVSWYQQTPGQGLQFLFEYFSETQRNKGNFPGRFSGRQFSNSRSEMNVSTLELGDSALYLCASSLGLGKNTEAFFGQGTRLTVV.

This clone was observed a single time. The V gene is TRBV2, the J gene TRBJ1-2; possible D gene TRBD1, 6 bases. The CDR3 is made up of 15 amino acids. The germline CDR1 and CDR2 sequences are SNHLY and FYNNEI. With 6 bases removed from V and 4 bases from J, the gap between germline ends came to 18 bases. In DNA, the CDR3 is TGTGCCAGCAGCTTTTCCGGGACACCGCTCTATGGCTACACCTTC. Residues: CASSFSGTPLYGYTF.

The chain joins TRBV18 to TRBJ1-1; D ambiguous. The germline CDR1 and CDR2 sequences are KGHSH and LQKENI. Trimming took 2 bases from V and 0 from J, leaving 10 bases between them. This CDR3 has 15 amino acids. The DNA of the CDR3 is TGTGCCAGCTCACCAGGCGTAGCCATGAACACTGAAGCTTTCTTT. This gives the protein CASSPGVAMNTEAFF.

The chain is built from TRBV19 and TRBJ1-2, with D tentatively TRBD1 (6 bases). CDR3 length equals 13 residues. Trimming took 7 bases from V and 6 from J, leaving 15 bases between them. Germline V gene data show CDR1 as LNHDA and CDR2 as SQIVND (reference sequence). CDR3 loop: CASIPTGYHGYTF. The DNA of the CDR3 is TGTGCCAGTATCCCCACAGGGTACCATGGCTACACCTTC.

This chain links TRBV2 with TRBJ2-7, with D possibly TRBD1 on 5 matching bases. The V end lost 5 bases, the J end lost 3 bases, and 8 bases lay between the germline ends. CDR3 length equals 12 residues. Germline loops: CDR1 SNHLY, CDR2 FYNNEI. The CDR3 nucleotides are TGTGCCAGCAGTCACGGACACTACGAGCAGTACTTC. Translating it yields CASSHGHYEQYF.

The chain uses TRBV30 and TRBJ2-7, with TRBD1 identical over 10 bases. After removal of 4 bases from V and 3 bases from J, the junction contained 6 bases not matched to a gene. CDR1 is GTSNPN, CDR2 SVGIG, per germline (reference sequence). This CDR3 is built from 14 residues. As DNA, the CDR3 is TGTGCCTGGATTAGACAGGGGGCAGGCTACGAGCAGTACTTC. Protein product: CAWIRQGAGYEQYF.

The chain is built from TRBV19 and TRBJ1-5; no firm D call. Germline V CDR1 and CDR2: LNHDA, SQIVND (reference sequence). The ends were cut back, 1 base at V and 7 bases at J, with 8 bases in the middle. The length of the CDR3 is 13 residues. The CDR3 coding sequence is TGTGCCAGTAGTATAGTGGCCCAGCAGCCCCAGCATTTT. This sequence encodes CASSIVAQQPQHF.